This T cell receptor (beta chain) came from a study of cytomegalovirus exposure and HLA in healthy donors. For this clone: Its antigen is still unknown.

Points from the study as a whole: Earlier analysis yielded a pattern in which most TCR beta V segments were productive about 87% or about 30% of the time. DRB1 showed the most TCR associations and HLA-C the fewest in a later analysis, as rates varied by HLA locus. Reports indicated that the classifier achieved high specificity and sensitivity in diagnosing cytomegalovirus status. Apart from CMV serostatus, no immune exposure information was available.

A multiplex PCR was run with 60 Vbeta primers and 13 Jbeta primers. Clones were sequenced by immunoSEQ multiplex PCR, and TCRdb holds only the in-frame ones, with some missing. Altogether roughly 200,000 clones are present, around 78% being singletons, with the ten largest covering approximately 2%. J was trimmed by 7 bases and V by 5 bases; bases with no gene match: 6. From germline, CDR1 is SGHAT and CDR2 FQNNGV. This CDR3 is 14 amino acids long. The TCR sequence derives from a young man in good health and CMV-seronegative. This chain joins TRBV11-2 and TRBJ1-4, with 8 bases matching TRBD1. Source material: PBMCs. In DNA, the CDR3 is TGTGCCAGCAGCAAAACAGGGGGGGGTGAAAAACTGTTTTTT. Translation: CASSKTGGGEKLFF.